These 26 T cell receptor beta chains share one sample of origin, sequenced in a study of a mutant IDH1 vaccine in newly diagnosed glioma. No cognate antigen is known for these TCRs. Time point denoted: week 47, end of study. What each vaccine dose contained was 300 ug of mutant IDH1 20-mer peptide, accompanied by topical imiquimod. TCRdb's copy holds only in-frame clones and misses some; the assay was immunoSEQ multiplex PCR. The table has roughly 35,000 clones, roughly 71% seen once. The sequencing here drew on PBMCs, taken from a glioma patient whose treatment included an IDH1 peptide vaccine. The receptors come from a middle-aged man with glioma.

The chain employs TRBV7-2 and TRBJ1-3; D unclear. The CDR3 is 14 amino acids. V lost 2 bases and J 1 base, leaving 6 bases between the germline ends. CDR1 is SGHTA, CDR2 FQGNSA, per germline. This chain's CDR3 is CASSLMGSGNTIYF. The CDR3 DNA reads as TGTGCCAGCAGCTTAATGGGTTCTGGAAACACCATATATTTT.

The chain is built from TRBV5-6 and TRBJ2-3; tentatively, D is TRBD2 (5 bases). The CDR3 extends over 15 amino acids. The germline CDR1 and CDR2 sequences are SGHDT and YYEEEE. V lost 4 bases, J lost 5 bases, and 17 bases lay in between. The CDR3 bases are TGTGCCAGCAGCCCAGTCCCGCGGGCGGAAGATACGCAGTATTTT. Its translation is CASSPVPRAEDTQYF.

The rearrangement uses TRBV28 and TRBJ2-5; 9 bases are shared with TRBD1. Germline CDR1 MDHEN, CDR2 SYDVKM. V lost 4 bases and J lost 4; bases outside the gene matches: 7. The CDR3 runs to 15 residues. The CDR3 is CASSSAQGARETQYF. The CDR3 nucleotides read TGTGCCAGCAGTTCTGCACAGGGGGCGCGAGAGACCCAGTACTTC.

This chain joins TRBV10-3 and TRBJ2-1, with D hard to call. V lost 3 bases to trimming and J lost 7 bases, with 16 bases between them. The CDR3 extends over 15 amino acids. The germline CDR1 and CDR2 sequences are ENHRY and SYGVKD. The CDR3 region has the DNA TGTGCCATCAGTGATGGAGATGGTTTTGGAAATGAGCAGTTCTTC. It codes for CAISDGDGFGNEQFF.

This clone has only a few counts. The CDR3: CASGLVERDTQYF. Written as DNA, the CDR3 is TGTGCTAGTGGTTTGGTAGAGAGGGATACGCAGTATTTT. This chain links TRBV12-5 with TRBJ2-3; no clear D. The V end lost 0 bases, the J end lost 6 bases, and 7 bases lay between the germline ends. The germline V gene has CDR1 LGHNT and CDR2 FRNRAP. This CDR3 region has 13 residues.

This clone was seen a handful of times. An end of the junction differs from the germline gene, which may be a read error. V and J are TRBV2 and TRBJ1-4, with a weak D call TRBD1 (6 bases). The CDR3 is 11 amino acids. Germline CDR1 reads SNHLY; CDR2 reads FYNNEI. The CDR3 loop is CASSEAGDRIF. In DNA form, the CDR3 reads TGTGCCAGCAGTGAGGCTGGAGACAGGATTTTT.

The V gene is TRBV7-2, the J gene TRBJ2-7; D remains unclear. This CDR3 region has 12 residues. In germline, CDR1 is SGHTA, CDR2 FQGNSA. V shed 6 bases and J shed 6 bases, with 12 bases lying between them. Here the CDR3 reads CASRSRWFEQYV. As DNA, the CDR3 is TGTGCCAGCAGGTCGCGGTGGTTCGAGCAGTACGTC.

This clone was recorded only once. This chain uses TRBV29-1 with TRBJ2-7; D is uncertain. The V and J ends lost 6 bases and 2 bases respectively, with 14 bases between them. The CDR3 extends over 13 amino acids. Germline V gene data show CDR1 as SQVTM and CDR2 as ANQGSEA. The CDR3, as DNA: TGCAGCGTGAAGAACGGGCCTACCTACGAGCAGTACGTC. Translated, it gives CSVKNGPTYEQYV.

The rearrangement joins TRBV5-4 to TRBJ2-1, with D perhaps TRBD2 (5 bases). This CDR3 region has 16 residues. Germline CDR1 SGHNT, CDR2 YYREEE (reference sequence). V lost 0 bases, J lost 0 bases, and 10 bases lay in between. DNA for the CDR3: TGTGCCAGCAGCTTGGGGCGGGCCCTCTCCTACAATGAGCAGTTCTTC. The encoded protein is CASSLGRALSYNEQFF.

CDR3 region: CASHKGAGDGETQYF. CDR3 DNA sequence: TGTGCCAGCCATAAGGGAGCGGGAGATGGAGAGACCCAGTACTTC. The chain uses TRBV2 and TRBJ2-5, with 8 nucleotides matching TRBD2. J was trimmed by 4 bases and V by 8 bases; bases with no gene match: 12. This CDR3 has 15 amino acids. The germline gives CDR1 SNHLY, CDR2 FYNNEI.

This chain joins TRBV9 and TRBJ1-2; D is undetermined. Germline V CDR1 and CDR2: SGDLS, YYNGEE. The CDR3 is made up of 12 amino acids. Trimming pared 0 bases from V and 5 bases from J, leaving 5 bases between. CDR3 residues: CASSVGVYGYTF. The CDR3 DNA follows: TGTGCCAGCAGCGTAGGGGTATATGGCTACACCTTC. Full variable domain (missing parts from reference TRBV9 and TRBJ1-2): DSGVTQTPKHLITATGQRVTLRCSPRSGDLSVYWYQQSLDQGLQFLIQYYNGEERAKGNILERFSAQQFPDLHSELNLSSLELGDSALYFCASSVGVYGYTFGSGTRLTVV.

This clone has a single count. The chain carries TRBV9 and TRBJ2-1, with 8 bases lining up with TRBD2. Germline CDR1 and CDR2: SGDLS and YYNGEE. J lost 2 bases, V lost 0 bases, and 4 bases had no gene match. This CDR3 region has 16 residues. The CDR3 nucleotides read TGTGCCAGCAGCGTAGTGGGTAGCGGGGCCTACAATGAGCAGTTCTTC. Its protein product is CASSVVGSGAYNEQFF.

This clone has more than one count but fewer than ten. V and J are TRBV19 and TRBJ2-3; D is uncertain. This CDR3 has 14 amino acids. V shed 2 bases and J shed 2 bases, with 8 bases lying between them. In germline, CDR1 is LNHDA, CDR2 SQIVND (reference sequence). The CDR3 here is CASSINPDTDTQYF. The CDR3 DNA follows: TGTGCCAGTAGTATAAACCCCGACACAGATACGCAGTATTTT.

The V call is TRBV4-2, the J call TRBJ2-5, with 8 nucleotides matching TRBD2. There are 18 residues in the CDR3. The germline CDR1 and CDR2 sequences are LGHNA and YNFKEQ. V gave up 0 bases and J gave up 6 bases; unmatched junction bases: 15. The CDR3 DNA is TGTGCCAGCAGCCAAGACTCCACCGGGGCGGGAGGTTGGCAGACCCAGTACTTC. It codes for CASSQDSTGAGGWQTQYF.

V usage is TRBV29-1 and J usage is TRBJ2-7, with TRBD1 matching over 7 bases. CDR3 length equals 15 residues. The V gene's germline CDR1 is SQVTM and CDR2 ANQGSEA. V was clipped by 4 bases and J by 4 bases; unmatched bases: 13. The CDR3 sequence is CSVAGVWGQTYEQYF. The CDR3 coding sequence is TGCAGCGTTGCCGGGGTGTGGGGACAGACTTACGAGCAGTACTTC.

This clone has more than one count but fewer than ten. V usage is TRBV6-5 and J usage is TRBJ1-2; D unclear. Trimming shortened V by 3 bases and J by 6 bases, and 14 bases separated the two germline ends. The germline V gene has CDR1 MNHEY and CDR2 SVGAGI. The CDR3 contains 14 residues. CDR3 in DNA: TGTGCCAGCAGTTATTCTGGAGGGTCGGATGGCTACACCTTC. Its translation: CASSYSGGSDGYTF.

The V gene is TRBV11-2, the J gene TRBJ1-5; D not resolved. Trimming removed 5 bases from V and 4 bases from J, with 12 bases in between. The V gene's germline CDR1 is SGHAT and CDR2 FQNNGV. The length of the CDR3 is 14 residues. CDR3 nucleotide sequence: TGTGCCAGCAGCCGGGCCTCGAATAATCAGCCCCAGCATTTT. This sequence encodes CASSRASNNQPQHF.

CDR3 sequence (DNA): TGTGCCAGTAGTATAGGAGGGACATTATCTGAAAAACTGTTTTTT. It is translated as CASSIGGTLSEKLFF. The V gene is TRBV19, the J gene TRBJ1-4; TRBD1 might be the D (6 bases). V lost 1 base and J lost 7, with 13 bases in between. From germline, CDR1 is LNHDA and CDR2 SQIVND (reference sequence). This CDR3 is built from 15 residues.

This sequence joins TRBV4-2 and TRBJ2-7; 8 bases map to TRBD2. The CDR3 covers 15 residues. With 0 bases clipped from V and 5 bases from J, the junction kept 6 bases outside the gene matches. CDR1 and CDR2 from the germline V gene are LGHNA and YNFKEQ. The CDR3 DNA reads TGTGCCAGCAGCCAAGAGTTAGCGGGAACCCACGAGCAGTACTTC. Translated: CASSQELAGTHEQYF.

The CDR3 region has the DNA TGCGCCAGCAGCTTGGTGGAGGGGAACTATGGCTACACCTTC. This gives the protein CASSLVEGNYGYTF. The rearrangement joins TRBV5-1 to TRBJ1-2; possibly TRBD1 for D (5 bases). Trimming removed 0 bases at V and 2 bases at J, with 8 bases between. The germline V gene has CDR1 SGHRS and CDR2 YFSETQ. The CDR3 covers 14 residues.

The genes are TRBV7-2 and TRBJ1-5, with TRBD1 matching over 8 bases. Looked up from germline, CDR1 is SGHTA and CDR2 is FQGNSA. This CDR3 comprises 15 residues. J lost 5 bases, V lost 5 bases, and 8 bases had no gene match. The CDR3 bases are TGTGCCAGCAGCGGTCGGACAGGGAGGGATCAGCCCCAGCATTTT. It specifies CASSGRTGRDQPQHF.

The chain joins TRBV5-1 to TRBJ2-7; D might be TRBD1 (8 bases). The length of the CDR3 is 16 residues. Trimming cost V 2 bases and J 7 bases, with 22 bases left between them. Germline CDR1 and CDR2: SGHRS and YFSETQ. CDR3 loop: CASSFPSTGGGEEQYV. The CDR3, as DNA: TGCGCCAGCAGCTTTCCCTCAACAGGGGGAGGGGAGGAGCAGTACGTC.

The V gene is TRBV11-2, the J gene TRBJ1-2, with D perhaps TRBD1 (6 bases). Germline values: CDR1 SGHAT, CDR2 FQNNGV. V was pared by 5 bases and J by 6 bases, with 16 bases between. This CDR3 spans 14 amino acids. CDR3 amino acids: CASSRVDRVNGYTF. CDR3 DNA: TGTGCCAGCAGCAGGGTGGACAGAGTCAATGGCTACACCTTC.

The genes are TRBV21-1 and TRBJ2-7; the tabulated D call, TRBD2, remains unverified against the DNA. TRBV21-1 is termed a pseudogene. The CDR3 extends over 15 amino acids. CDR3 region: CASTQGPSGTCEQYV. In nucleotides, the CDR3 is TGTGCCAGCACCCAGGGGCCTAGCGGGACTTGTGAGCAGTACGTC.

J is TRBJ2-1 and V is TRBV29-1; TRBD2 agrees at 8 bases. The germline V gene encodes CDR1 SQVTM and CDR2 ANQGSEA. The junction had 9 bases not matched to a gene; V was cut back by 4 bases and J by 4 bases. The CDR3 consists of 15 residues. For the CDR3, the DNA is TGCAGCGTTGTATCGTCGGGGGGGACTTACAATGAGCAGTTCTTC. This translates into CSVVSSGGTYNEQFF.

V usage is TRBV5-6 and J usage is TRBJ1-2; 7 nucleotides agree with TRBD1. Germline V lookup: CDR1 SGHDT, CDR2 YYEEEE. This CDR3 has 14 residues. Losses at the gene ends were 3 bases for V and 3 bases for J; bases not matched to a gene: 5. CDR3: CASSSLTGDYGYTF. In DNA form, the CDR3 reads TGTGCCAGCAGCTCTCTAACAGGGGACTATGGCTACACCTTC.